This TCR beta chain emerged from a study of blood T cell repertoires in COVID-19. Germline V CDR1 and CDR2: KGHDR, SFDVKD. The CDR3 extends over 16 amino acids. The V and J ends lost 2 bases and 1 base respectively, with 11 bases between them. Assay: immunoSEQ multiplex PCR; the TCRdb copy retains only in-frame clones and omits some. The table shows 250,000 or so clones, with 85% to 90% occurring only once. Everyone who took part was roughly 18 to 89 years old, and they came from about two dozen US areas. The specimen sequenced was PBMCs or T cells enriched from blood (not recorded which). This receptor was taken from a woman aged 30 to 39 with acute COVID-19. The chain employs TRBV24-1 and TRBJ2-1, with D hard to call. This chain's CDR3 is CATSDSESSSYNEQFF. The CDR3 region has the DNA TGTGCCACCAGTGATTCGGAGAGTAGTTCCTACAATGAGCAGTTCTTC.